What follows is one TCR beta chain and its context. Its antigen remains unidentified. Cell sorting was applied to PBMCs, and CD4+ and CD8+ T cells were collected. V was pared by 0 bases and J by 4 bases, with 2 bases of the junction left unmatched. Germline lookup yields CDR1 MNHEY and CDR2 SVGAGI. The CDR3 loop spans 14 amino acids. The data are from a study of CD8+ T cells in alopecia areata. In each case, RNA was isolated and then reverse transcribed into cDNA as the sequencing template. Assay used: immunoSEQ multiplex PCR; TCRdb lists only in-frame clones, some missing. The sample holds some 200,000 clones, about 56% seen once. The study, taken as a whole, reports: Lesional scalp displayed greater clonality than normal scalp, most notably in alopecia totalis/universalis.

The specimen was CD8+ T cells sorted from blood. This TCR derives from a human donor in good health. J is TRBJ1-2 and V is TRBV6-5; 7 positions match TRBD1. The CDR3 region has the DNA TGTGCCAGCAGTTACTCGACAGGGCTCTATGGCTACACCTTC. Translated: CASSYSTGLYGYTF.